This record looks at one T cell receptor beta chain sequence and its context. This record comes from a study of shared clonotypes between healthy human individuals. The CDR3 is made up of 13 amino acids. V was pared by 5 bases and J by 2 bases, with 10 bases between. The germline V gene encodes CDR1 MNHNS and CDR2 SASEGT. The data were produced by immunoSEQ multiplex PCR, yet TCRdb's version contains in-frame clones alone and is incomplete. The sample shows about 1.5 million clones, roughly 96% of them seen only once. The TCR was taken from a young man in good health. The sequenced sample consisted of naive CD4+ T cells sorted from blood. Subset here: CD45RA+ positively selected. This chain uses TRBV6-1 with TRBJ2-7, with D possibly TRBD1 on 6 matching bases. CDR3 region: CASSLGTTYEQYF. The DNA of the CDR3 is TGTGCCAGCAGTCTTGGGACAACCTACGAGCAGTACTTC.